This T cell receptor (beta chain) emerged from a study of OX40 agonist ivuxolimab in advanced cancers. Study-level background: Hepatocellular carcinoma, melanoma, renal cell or head and neck cancer affected the dose-escalation patients. Study findings and constraints: CD8+ T cells averaged more expanded clones than CD4+.

Data came from immunoSEQ multiplex PCR; TCRdb stores just in-frame clones and leaves some out. Of roughly 75,000 clones in the sample, roughly 87% were seen once. Germline CDR1 SGHDT, CDR2 YYEEEE. The CDR3 loop spans 13 amino acids. With 0 bases clipped from V and 8 bases from J, the junction kept 2 bases outside the gene matches. Patients with a history of autoimmune disease or on systemic immunosuppression were excluded. Comments on this clone: Antigen: not known.

This receptor was identified in an adult with an advanced solid tumor such as melanoma, head and neck, liver or kidney cancer. Sequences were derived from CD4+ or CD8+ T cells sorted from blood, sampled in a trial of the OX40 agonist ivuxolimab. The chain couples TRBV5-6 to TRBJ2-4; 7 positions agree with TRBD1. The DNA for the CDR3 is TGTGCCAGCAGCTTGGGACAGGGAGACATTCAGTACTTC. Translation gives CASSLGQGDIQYF.